This T cell receptor beta chain comes out of a study of Ad26.COV2.S vaccination and SARS-CoV-2 variants. Background on the study: Donor had been placed in the Ad26.COV2.S arm of the COV1001 trial. Ad26.COV2.S was injected intramuscularly once or twice, 56 days apart. General study points: Measurement of non-spike TCR breadth gave similar results in vaccine and placebo recipients.

As regards this clone: Its antigen is not known.

Treatment defined: around 19 received Ad26.COV2.S at low or high dose, single or two shots; roughly five received placebo; per-sample allocation not given. Day 63 after the first injection of vaccine or placebo was the sampling time. An adult of 18-55 years in Boston served as donor. This table comes from immunoSEQ multiplex PCR, and its TCRdb copy is limited to in-frame clones, with some not included. This table holds 250,000 or so clones, roughly nine tenths found once. The TCR originated in a person aged 18-65 years who received the Ad26.COV2.S COVID-19 vaccine or a placebo. This material consisted of peripheral blood, taken in a trial of Ad26.COV2.S vaccine versus placebo.

CDR3 residues: CASSPLDTDTQYF. The CDR3 DNA reads as TGCGCCAGCAGCCCGCTTGACACAGATACGCAGTATTTT. The chain links TRBV5-1 to TRBJ2-3; D call uncertain. V dropped 4 bases and J dropped 2 bases, with 8 bases sitting between them. This CDR3 comprises 13 residues. Germline-derived CDR1 and CDR2 are SGHRS and YFSETQ.